Listed below are T cell receptor beta chains from one sample, sequenced in a study of Ad26.COV2.S vaccination and SARS-CoV-2 variants. Assay: immunoSEQ multiplex PCR; the TCRdb copy retains only in-frame clones and omits some. The sample consists of about 450,000 clones, 89% of them appearing once. Material: peripheral blood, obtained in a trial of Ad26.COV2.S vaccine versus placebo. Receptors originate from a person between 18 and 60 years old who received the Ad26.COV2.S COVID-19 vaccine or a placebo. Both conserved end residues are part of each CDR3. Each record gives: V gene, CDR3 protein.

V gene: TRBV28
CDR3 protein: CASSPYGSNQPQHF

V gene: TRBV24-1
CDR3 protein: CATSLGGDYGYTF

V gene: TRBV27
CDR3 protein: CASSIILGGGYTF

V gene: TRBV27
CDR3 protein: CASSSLAAANTEAFF

V gene: TRBV6-5
CDR3 protein: CASKIHHERNEQFF

V gene: TRBV24-1
CDR3 protein: CATSDGGQGGNEQFF

V gene: TRBV5-4
CDR3 protein: CASSLQIDTTDTQYF

V gene: TRBV6-5
CDR3 protein: CASTRFATNEKLFF

V gene: TRBV7-9
CDR3 protein: CASSSRTGGFEQYF

V gene: TRBV7-2
CDR3 protein: CASSSRTGDHEQYF

V gene: TRBV7-6
CDR3 protein: CASSLDARSAGSNQPQHF

V gene: TRBV6-5
CDR3 protein: CASSYNRQETQYF

V gene: TRBV18
CDR3 protein: CASSRDGHEKLFF

V gene: TRBV6-5
CDR3 protein: CASSFWTSGGTDTQYF

V gene: TRBV6-5
CDR3 protein: CASSYHSISADTQYF

V gene: TRBV27
CDR3 protein: CASSFSSPNSNQPQHF

V gene: TRBV29-1
CDR3 protein: CSAYRTGNTIYF

V gene: TRBV19
CDR3 protein: CASSMGGSNTEAFF

V gene: TRBV9
CDR3 protein: CASSVGWNTEAFF

V gene: TRBV5-4
CDR3 protein: CASSPRGKEAQYF

V gene: TRBV28
CDR3 protein: CASKGGNTEAFF

V gene: TRBV7-3
CDR3 protein: CASSVVSGTDTQYF

V gene: TRBV7-3
CDR3 protein: CASSVTSGRDEQFF

V gene: TRBV9
CDR3 protein: CASSPEGMGNTEAFF

V gene: TRBV4-3
CDR3 protein: CASSQEVTGGRWSYNSPLHF

V gene: TRBV7-2
CDR3 protein: CASSLGQRRFNYGYTF

V gene: TRBV4-2
CDR3 protein: CASSQGGVAGDTQYF

V gene: TRBV7-9
CDR3 protein: CASIPILGGEAFF

V gene: TRBV20-1
CDR3 protein: CSAAGVGTQYF

V gene: TRBV4-1
CDR3 protein: CASSQAGASRSGEQFF

V gene: TRBV5-1
CDR3 protein: CASSWDGYNSPLHF

V gene: TRBV6-5
CDR3 protein: CASGPGTSGVGEQFF